Below, one TCR beta chain is given with its context. Its specificity is not known. This entry belongs to a study of cytomegalovirus exposure and HLA in healthy donors. PCR involved 60 Vbeta and 13 Jbeta primers. The repertoire was sequenced with immunoSEQ multiplex PCR; TCRdb's copy has only in-frame clones and lacks some. Found here are roughly 96,000 clones, approximately 74% of them singletons; the top ten hold 2.5% to 3%. Whole-study findings and limits: Later work found that TCR association rates differed between HLA loci; DRB1 had the most and HLA-C the fewest.

Looked up from germline, CDR1 is SNHLY and CDR2 is FYNNEI. Trimming removed 3 bases at V and 3 bases at J, with 15 bases between. The CDR3 length is 16 residues. This chain connects TRBV2 to TRBJ1-5; D is perhaps TRBD1 (6 bases). The sequence was obtained from a female donor in good health and CMV-seropositive. Sequencing input: PBMCs. CDR3 bases: TGTGCCAGCAGTGACCAGACAGGAACTAACAATCAGCCCCAGCATTTT. Translated, it gives CASSDQTGTNNQPQHF.